The clone carrying this T cell receptor (beta chain) turned up a few times. What it binds is unknown. These data come from a study of cytomegalovirus exposure and HLA in healthy donors. Overall study results and limits: Roughly uniform depth of sequencing across donors was assumed in presence/absence analyses. A later analysis reportedly found fewer N-insertions in an Asian-associated ancestry cluster than the roughly 670-donor mean.

CDR3 size: 20 residues. Trimming took 6 bases from V and 0 from J; bases not matched to a gene: 16. Germline CDR1 SNHLY, CDR2 FYNNEI. Regarding donors, all were healthy bone marrow donors. The PCR employed 60 Vbeta primers together with 13 Jbeta primers. Profiled with immunoSEQ multiplex PCR; TCRdb holds only in-frame clones, not every one. The repertoire holds fewer than 200,000 clones, with roughly 87% as singletons. Sequencing used PBMCs. The receptor was isolated from a girl aged 5-17 years in good health and CMV-seropositive. The V and J genes are TRBV2 and TRBJ2-3; 12 bases line up with TRBD2. CDR3 DNA sequence: TGTGCCAGCAGCCGGGCGGCTAGCGGGGGGGAATCGCTGAGCACAGATACGCAGTATTTT. Protein: CASSRAASGGESLSTDTQYF.